The 14 T cell receptor beta chains below come from one sample, sequenced in a study of T-cell reconstitution after alpha-beta-depleted transplantation in children (dated by TCRdb to 2015 to 2016). In light of the paper, this sample's treatment or condition label describes: allogeneic hematopoietic cell transplantation with graft depleted of TCRalphabeta T cells and CD19 B cells. Receptors were amplified or captured by PCR. This sample was sequenced with an Illumina HiSeq 2500. Molecular barcoding was employed in the preparation of TCR libraries, with unique molecular identifiers being used to normalize TCRbeta repertoire quantification. Using fastp trimming at Q25 and MiXCR clonotype assembly, TCRdb reanalyzed the public sequencing data and kept in-frame beta chains. Rows with a matching CDR3 protein are joined into one entry that keeps the most common DNA and genes. The sample has about 440,000 distinct CDR3 sequences on record, about 40% of them singletons. The ten largest make up 25% to 30% of the sample.

The sequences come from PBMCs, collected before TCRalphabeta/CD19-depleted stem cell transplant. These TCRs come from a girl aged 2 to 9 with aplastic anemia, due to receive a stem cell transplant.

This chain connects TRBV20-1 to TRBJ2-5; TRBD1 or TRBD2 may be the D gene (5 bases each). The CDR3 is made up of 12 amino acids. V shed 3 bases and J shed 7 bases, with 12 bases lying between them. The germline CDR1 and CDR2 sequences are DFQATT and SNEGSKA (reference sequence). This CDR3 is CSASRDVRTQYF. Written as DNA, the CDR3 is TGCAGTGCTAGCAGGGACGTCCGGACCCAGTACTTC.

The genes are TRBV20-1 and TRBJ2-2; D is perhaps TRBD1 (6 bases). Trimming cost V 6 bases and J 7 bases, with 15 bases left between them. Germline CDR1 DFQATT, CDR2 SNEGSKA (reference sequence). CDR3 size: 13 residues. CDR3 amino acids: CSASRGWNGELFF. The CDR3 bases are TGCAGTGCATCCAGGGGATGGAACGGGGAGCTGTTTTTT.

The J gene is TRBJ2-2, the V gene TRBV4-2; perhaps TRBD2 as D (7 bases). In germline, CDR1 is LGHNA, CDR2 YNFKEQ. The V end was cut by 0 bases, the J end by 9 bases, with 11 bases between. The CDR3 sequence is 14 residues long. CDR3 amino acids: CASSQDRGAWELFF. The CDR3 bases are TGTGCCAGCAGCCAAGATCGGGGGGCCTGGGAGCTGTTTTTT.

The table lists this clonotype with a count of one. The chain joins TRBV7-8 to TRBJ2-6; D may correspond to TRBD1 or TRBD2 (5 bases each). Trimming shortened V by 5 bases and J by 0 bases, and 17 bases separated the two germline ends. Germline loops: CDR1 SGHVS, CDR2 FQNEAQ. CDR3 length: 18 amino acids. The CDR3 DNA sequence: TGTGCCAGCAGCCCCCTGGGACGGACCCTCTCTGGGGCCAACGTCCTGACTTTC. It specifies CASSPLGRTLSGANVLTF.

This clonotype appeared many times. V is TRBV4-2 and J is TRBJ2-7; D unresolved. V was pared by 3 bases and J by 2 bases, with 8 bases between. The CDR3 is 13 amino acids. Germline CDR1 reads LGHNA; CDR2 reads YNFKEQ. The CDR3 sequence: CASSQRPAYEQYF. CDR3 in DNA: TGTGCCAGCAGCCAGCGTCCAGCCTACGAGCAGTACTTC.

This clonotype was counted once. The chain is built from TRBV21-1 and TRBJ2-2; the DNA was not compared with TRBD1, the D call given in the table. TRBV21-1 corresponds to a pseudogene. The CDR3 contains 22 residues. CDR3 DNA: TGTGCCAGCAGCCAAGAAAACCCCAGGGGGCTCAAGTACCAACATAGAACCGGGGAGCTGTTTTTT. Its translation is CASSQENPRGLKYQHRTGELFF.

Remarks on this clonotype: In this CDR3 the conserved last residue, phenylalanine or tryptophan, is missing, so a read error is likely. V gene TRBV20-1 combines with J gene TRBJ2-7; a weak D match, TRBD1 (6 bases). The CDR3 sequence is 13 residues long. The germline V gene has CDR1 DFQATT and CDR2 SNEGSKA (reference sequence). V was shortened by 5 bases and J by 5 bases, with 16 bases between the two germline ends. The CDR3 loop is CSACFTGWDEQYL. CDR3 coding DNA: TGCAGTGCTTGTTTTACAGGGTGGGACGAGCAGTACTTG.

This rearrangement joins TRBV6-6 to TRBJ2-5; 11 nucleotides agree with TRBD2. CDR1 MNHNY and CDR2 SVGAGI come from the germline V gene (reference sequence). The trim removed 6 bases at V and 5 bases at J, leaving 2 bases unmatched. The CDR3 loop spans 13 amino acids. The CDR3 DNA reads as TGTGCCAGCAGACTAGCGGGAGACGAGACCCAGTACTTC. Its translation is CASRLAGDETQYF.

The sample holds a few counts of this clonotype. The V call is TRBV9, the J call TRBJ2-5; D is ambiguous. Trimming took 0 bases from V and 0 from J, leaving 9 bases between them. This CDR3 has 15 amino acids. Looked up from germline, CDR1 is SGDLS and CDR2 is YYNGEE. The DNA for the CDR3 is TGTGCCAGCAGCGTAGACTCAGGTTACCAAGAGACCCAGTACTTC. Its translation: CASSVDSGYQETQYF.

This clonotype appeared a few times. This chain uses TRBV20-1 with TRBJ1-4, with a possible D match to TRBD1 (5 bases). In germline, CDR1 is DFQATT, CDR2 SNEGSKA (reference sequence). Trimming shortened V by 0 bases and J by 5 bases, and 13 bases separated the two germline ends. The CDR3 totals 15 residues. The CDR3 sequence: CSARERGRVNEKLFF. The CDR3 bases are TGCAGTGCTAGAGAGAGGGGCAGAGTCAATGAAAAACTGTTTTTT.

The chain joins TRBV28 to TRBJ1-5; D call uncertain. Germline V gene data show CDR1 as MDHEN and CDR2 as SYDVKM. V shed 7 bases and J shed 5 bases, with 15 bases lying between them. The CDR3 is made up of 14 amino acids. Here the CDR3 reads CASTQTLLYQPQHF. The CDR3 DNA follows: TGTGCCAGCACTCAGACTCTACTCTATCAGCCCCAGCATTTT. The full variable domain, completed using reference TRBV28 and TRBJ1-5, is DVKVTQSSRYLVKRTGEKVFLECVQDMDHENMFWYRQDPGLGLRLIYFSYDVKMKEKGDIPEGYSVSREKKERFSLILESASTNQTSMYLCASTQTLLYQPQHFGDGTRLSIL.

The V gene is TRBV28, the J gene TRBJ2-6; 12 bases match TRBD1. The CDR3 runs 18 residues. Germline loops: CDR1 MDHEN, CDR2 SYDVKM. V dropped 10 bases and J dropped 4; count of bases not matched to a gene: 14. The CDR3 nucleotides are TGTGCCACCGGCCTTCCCGGGACAGGGGGCGCCGGGGCCAACGTCCTGACTTTC. Its translation: CATGLPGTGGAGANVLTF. The whole variable domain, filled in from reference TRBV28 and TRBJ2-6, reads DVKVTQSSRYLVKRTGEKVFLECVQDMDHENMFWYRQDPGLGLRLIYFSYDVKMKEKGDIPEGYSVSREKKERFSLILESASTNQTSMYLCATGLPGTGGAGANVLTFGAGSRLTVL.

This clonotype was counted ten times or more. The rearrangement links TRBV27 to TRBJ1-2, with TRBD1 identical over 8 bases. The germline V gene has CDR1 MNHEY and CDR2 SMNVEV (reference sequence). The CDR3 runs to 17 residues. The V and J ends lost 6 bases and 2 bases, in that order; junction bases with no gene match: 14. This CDR3 is CASRYSGQGARNYGYTF. DNA of the CDR3: TGTGCCAGCAGATACTCGGGGCAGGGGGCGCGAAACTATGGCTACACCTTC.

The chain has TRBV11-2 and TRBJ2-3, with D maybe TRBD1 (6 bases). Per germline, CDR1 SGHAT and CDR2 FQNNGV. The CDR3 is made up of 15 amino acids. V gave up 3 bases and J gave up 4 bases, with 14 bases separating them. The CDR3 is CASSFGTIPADTQYF. The CDR3 coding sequence is TGTGCCAGCAGCTTCGGGACAATTCCCGCAGATACGCAGTATTTT. The full variable domain, completed using reference TRBV11-2 and TRBJ2-3, is EAGVAQSPRYKIIEKRQSVAFWCNPISGHATLYWYQQILGQGPKLLIQFQNNGVVDDSQLPKDRFSAERLKGVDSTLKIQPAKLEDSAVYLCASSFGTIPADTQYFGPGTRLTVL.